The 8 T cell receptor beta chains reported below all come from one sample, sequenced in a study of CD8 T cells in ankylosing spondylitis. Whole-study findings and limits: The study identified a TCR beta motif of several highly homologous variants that appeared characteristic of ankylosing spondylitis blood.

TCRdb reanalysed the 5' RACE reads using MiXCR and keeps one entry per CDR3 protein. The profile shows some 840,000 distinct CDR3 sequences, approximately 10% of them singletons. Antigens of these TCRs are unknown. Sequenced input: blood, either unsorted or a sorted T cell fraction (not recorded which). The receptors derive from a male donor with ankylosing spondylitis.

The chain employs TRBV5-1 and TRBJ2-3; D possibly corresponds to TRBD1 (8 bases). CDR1 and CDR2 from the germline V gene are SGHRS and YFSETQ. The CDR3 has 14 residues. The ends were cut back, 5 bases at V and 6 bases at J, with 16 bases in the middle. This chain's CDR3 is CASSGQGGADTQYF. The DNA for the CDR3 is TGCGCCAGCAGTGGACAGGGAGGGGCCGATACGCAGTATTTT.

In its sample, this clonotype was seen a few times. The chain is built from TRBV9 and TRBJ1-6; 8 positions agree with TRBD1. Germline trimming cut 2 bases from V and 5 bases from J; bases unmatched to any gene: 3. Germline CDR1 and CDR2: SGDLS and YYNGEE. The CDR3 extends over 15 amino acids. CDR3 bases: TGTGCCAGCAGCGTCGGACAGGGTGATAATTCACCCCTCCACTTT. This encodes CASSVGQGDNSPLHF.

This clonotype was seen only a few times. The J gene is TRBJ2-4, the V gene TRBV5-4; the D is unclear. The CDR3 sequence is 15 residues long. V shed 2 bases and J shed 3 bases, with 12 bases lying between them. Germline V gives CDR1 SGHNT, CDR2 YYREEE (reference sequence). The CDR3 DNA follows: TGTGCCAGCAGCTTCTGGGATTTAGGCAAAAACATTCAGTACTTC. Residues: CASSFWDLGKNIQYF.

The chain links TRBV20-1 to TRBJ1-2, with 7 positions matching TRBD1. The germline CDR1 and CDR2 sequences are DFQATT and SNEGSKA (reference sequence). This CDR3 is 13 amino acids long. V gave up 3 bases and J gave up 2 bases; unmatched junction bases: 3. CDR3 residues: CSARLDRNYGYTF. The CDR3 DNA reads TGCAGTGCTAGGTTGGACAGGAACTATGGCTACACCTTC.

This clonotype was counted ten times or more. The chain has TRBV6-5 and TRBJ1-2; D call uncertain. The CDR3 is 11 residues long. In germline, CDR1 is MNHEY, CDR2 SVGAGI. The V end was cut by 6 bases, the J end by 4 bases, with 6 bases between. CDR3 in DNA: TGTGCCAGCAGGGGCATCTATGGCTACACCTTC. Protein product: CASRGIYGYTF.

This clonotype was recorded many times. The V call is TRBV20-1, the J call TRBJ1-2, with D hard to call. From germline, CDR1 is DFQATT and CDR2 SNEGSKA (reference sequence). There are 12 residues in the CDR3. Trimming took off 5 bases at V and 0 bases at J, with 7 bases between the two ends. The CDR3 loop reads CSADTANYGYTF. CDR3 DNA: TGCAGTGCTGATACAGCTAACTATGGCTACACCTTC.

The chain combines TRBV27 with TRBJ2-3, with D possibly being TRBD2 (6 bases). CDR3 length equals 14 residues. The germline V gene encodes CDR1 MNHEY and CDR2 SMNVEV (reference sequence). Trimming stripped 6 bases from V and 1 base from J, with 11 bases between. The CDR3 reads CASSAGRGTDTQYF. CDR3 in DNA: TGTGCCAGCAGCGCGGGAAGGGGCACAGATACGCAGTATTTT.

The chain carries TRBV11-3 and TRBJ2-1; 8 nucleotides match TRBD1. CDR3 length: 15 amino acids. Germline V gene data show CDR1 as SGHNT and CDR2 as YENEEA. The junction had 11 bases not matched to a gene; V was cut back by 5 bases and J by 8 bases. The CDR3, as DNA: TGTGCCAGCAGCACGACAGGGGCCGTAGGGTATGAGCAGTTCTTC. This translates into CASSTTGAVGYEQFF.